A selection of T cell receptor beta chains follows, all from one sample in a study of blood T cell repertoires in COVID-19. Clones were sequenced by immunoSEQ multiplex PCR, and TCRdb holds only the in-frame ones, with some missing. The sample lists around 190,000 clones, 82% seen once, with around 7.8% in the top ten. Sequenced input: peripheral blood. These receptors were obtained from a woman between 55 and 75 years old with COVID-19, enrolled during active disease. Both conserved end residues are part of each CDR3. Each record gives: V gene, J gene, D gene, CDR3 protein. The D gene is left open where the match is weak.

V gene: TRBV5-1
J gene: TRBJ2-3
D gene: .
CDR3 protein: CASSLGLAWSEDTQYF

V gene: TRBV11-2
J gene: TRBJ2-7
D gene: TRBD2
CDR3 protein: CASSASGGGRGYF

V gene: TRBV7-3
J gene: TRBJ2-2
D gene: .
CDR3 protein: CASSFGGTGELFF

V gene: TRBV6-5
J gene: TRBJ2-7
D gene: TRBD1
CDR3 protein: CASGAGTDLGEQYF

V gene: TRBV19
J gene: TRBJ2-7
D gene: .
CDR3 protein: CASSIGQASSYEQYF

V gene: TRBV11-2
J gene: TRBJ2-1
D gene: .
CDR3 protein: CASSLARYNEQFF

V gene: TRBV6-5
J gene: TRBJ2-7
D gene: .
CDR3 protein: CATKGDYTSYEQYF

V gene: TRBV3-1/TRBV3-2
J gene: TRBJ2-7
D gene: TRBD1
CDR3 protein: CASSPWTGIRYEQYF

V gene: TRBV6-2/TRBV6-3
J gene: TRBJ2-1
D gene: TRBD2
CDR3 protein: CASSPESGTSGRHIATGSYNEQFF

V gene: TRBV4-3
J gene: TRBJ2-1
D gene: TRBD2
CDR3 protein: CASSQAGTSGSYNEQFF

V gene: TRBV30
J gene: TRBJ2-2
D gene: .
CDR3 protein: CAWRGAGELFF

V gene: TRBV19
J gene: TRBJ1-1
D gene: .
CDR3 protein: CASSNHGYGNTEAFF

V gene: TRBV7-8
J gene: TRBJ1-3
D gene: .
CDR3 protein: CASSFGGTSGNTIYF

V gene: TRBV2
J gene: TRBJ2-7
D gene: TRBD1
CDR3 protein: CASSRDRSYEQYF

V gene: TRBV7-9
J gene: TRBJ2-2
D gene: .
CDR3 protein: CASSFYTGELFF

V gene: TRBV11-2
J gene: TRBJ1-5
D gene: .
CDR3 protein: CASSLDRGSHQPQHF

V gene: TRBV20-1
J gene: TRBJ2-2
D gene: TRBD1
CDR3 protein: CSASPGTGTSGELFF

V gene: TRBV6-5
J gene: TRBJ1-5
D gene: TRBD1
CDR3 protein: CASSRDRDSNQPQHF

V gene: TRBV5-1
J gene: TRBJ2-7
D gene: .
CDR3 protein: CASSWGAVAGGYEQYF

V gene: TRBV27
J gene: TRBJ1-4
D gene: .
CDR3 protein: CASSPRTEGEKLFF

V gene: TRBV19
J gene: TRBJ2-1
D gene: .
CDR3 protein: CASSIPTGSYNEQFF

V gene: TRBV5-1
J gene: TRBJ1-4
D gene: TRBD1
CDR3 protein: CASSLESGQGAYEKLFF

V gene: TRBV5-1
J gene: TRBJ2-1
D gene: TRBD2
CDR3 protein: CASSPVVAGGRSYNEQFF

V gene: TRBV5-5
J gene: TRBJ1-1
D gene: .
CDR3 protein: CASSTLNSEAFF

V gene: TRBV7-6
J gene: TRBJ1-1
D gene: .
CDR3 protein: CASSPTVIGGEAFF

V gene: TRBV28
J gene: TRBJ1-6
D gene: TRBD1
CDR3 protein: CASREGQGNSPLHF

V gene: TRBV4-3
J gene: TRBJ1-4
D gene: .
CDR3 protein: CASSQESGGDEKLFF

V gene: TRBV9
J gene: TRBJ2-2
D gene: TRBD2
CDR3 protein: CASSPGLVFAGELFF

V gene: TRBV6-6
J gene: TRBJ1-5
D gene: TRBD1
CDR3 protein: CASRRQGSNQPQHF

V gene: TRBV16
J gene: TRBJ1-5
D gene: .
CDR3 protein: CASSQSRGRNQPQHF

V gene: TRBV6-6
J gene: TRBJ2-1
D gene: .
CDR3 protein: CASTPSGSQYNEQFF